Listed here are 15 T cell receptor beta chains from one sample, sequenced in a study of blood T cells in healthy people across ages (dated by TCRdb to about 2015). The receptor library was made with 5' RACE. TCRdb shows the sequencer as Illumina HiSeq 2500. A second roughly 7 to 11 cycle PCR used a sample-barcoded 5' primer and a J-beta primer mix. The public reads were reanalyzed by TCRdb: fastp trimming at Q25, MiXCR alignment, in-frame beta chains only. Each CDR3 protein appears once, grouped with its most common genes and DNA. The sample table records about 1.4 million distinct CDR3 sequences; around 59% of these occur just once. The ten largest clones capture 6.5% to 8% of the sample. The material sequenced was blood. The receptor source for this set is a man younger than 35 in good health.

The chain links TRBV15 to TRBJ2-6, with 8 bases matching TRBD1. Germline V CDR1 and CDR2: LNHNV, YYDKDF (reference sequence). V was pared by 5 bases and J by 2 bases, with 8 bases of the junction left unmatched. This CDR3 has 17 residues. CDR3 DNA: TGTGCCACCAGCCCGGACAGGGTCACGGCTGGGGCCAACGTCCTGACTTTC. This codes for CATSPDRVTAGANVLTF.

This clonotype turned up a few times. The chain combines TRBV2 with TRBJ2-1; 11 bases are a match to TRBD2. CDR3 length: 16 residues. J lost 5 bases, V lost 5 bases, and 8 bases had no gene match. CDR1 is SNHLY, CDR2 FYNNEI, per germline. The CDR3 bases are TGTGCCAGCAGTTACTACGGGACTAGCGGAGACAATGAGCAGTTCTTC. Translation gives CASSYYGTSGDNEQFF.

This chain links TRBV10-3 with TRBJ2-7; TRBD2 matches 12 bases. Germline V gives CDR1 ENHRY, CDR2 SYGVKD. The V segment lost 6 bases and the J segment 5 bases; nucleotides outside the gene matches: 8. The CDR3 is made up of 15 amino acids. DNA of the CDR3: TGTGCCATCAGCCCGACTAGCGGGAGCCCCAACGAGCAGTACTTC. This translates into CAISPTSGSPNEQYF.

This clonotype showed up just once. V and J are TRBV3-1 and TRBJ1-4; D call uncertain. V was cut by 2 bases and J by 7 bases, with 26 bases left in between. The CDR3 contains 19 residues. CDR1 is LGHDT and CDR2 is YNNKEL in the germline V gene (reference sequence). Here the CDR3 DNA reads TGTGCCAGCAGCCAAAAGAATTGGCATTTTACGTCTCGTGGTGAAAAACTGTTTTTT. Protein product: CASSQKNWHFTSRGEKLFF.

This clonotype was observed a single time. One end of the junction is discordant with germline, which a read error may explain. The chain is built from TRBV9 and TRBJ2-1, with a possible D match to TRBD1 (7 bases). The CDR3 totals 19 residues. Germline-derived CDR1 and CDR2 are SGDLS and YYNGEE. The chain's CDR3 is CASSGTGTATLSSYNEQFF. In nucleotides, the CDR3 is TGTGCCAGTAGCGGAACCGGGACAGCTACTCTCAGCTCCTACAATGAGCAGTTCTTC.

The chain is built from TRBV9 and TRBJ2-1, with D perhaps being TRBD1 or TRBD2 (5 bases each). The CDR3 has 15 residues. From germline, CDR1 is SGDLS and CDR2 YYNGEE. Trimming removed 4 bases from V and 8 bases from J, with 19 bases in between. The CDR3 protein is CASSIFGARGDEQFF. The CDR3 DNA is TGTGCCAGCAGCATCTTCGGGGCAAGGGGCGATGAGCAGTTCTTC.

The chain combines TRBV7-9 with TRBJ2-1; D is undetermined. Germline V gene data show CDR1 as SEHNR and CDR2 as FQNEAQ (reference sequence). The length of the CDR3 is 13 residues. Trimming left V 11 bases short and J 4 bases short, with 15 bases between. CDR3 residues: CAGSLGAYNEQFF. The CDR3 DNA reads TGTGCCGGCTCCCTTGGTGCTTACAATGAGCAGTTCTTC.

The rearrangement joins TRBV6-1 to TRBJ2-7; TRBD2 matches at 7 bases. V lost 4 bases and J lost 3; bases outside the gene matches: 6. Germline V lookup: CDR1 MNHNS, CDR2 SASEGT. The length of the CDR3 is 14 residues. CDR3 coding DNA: TGTGCCAGCAGTGCCCGGGACTATATCTACGAGCAGTACTTC. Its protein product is CASSARDYIYEQYF.

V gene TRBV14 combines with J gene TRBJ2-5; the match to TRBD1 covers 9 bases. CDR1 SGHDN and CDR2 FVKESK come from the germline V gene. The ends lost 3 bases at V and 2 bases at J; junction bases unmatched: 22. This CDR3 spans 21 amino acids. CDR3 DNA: TGTGCCAGCAGCCAGGATTTCTCGTCGGGGACAGGGAGACTCTTACAAGAGACCCAGTACTTC. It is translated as CASSQDFSSGTGRLLQETQYF.

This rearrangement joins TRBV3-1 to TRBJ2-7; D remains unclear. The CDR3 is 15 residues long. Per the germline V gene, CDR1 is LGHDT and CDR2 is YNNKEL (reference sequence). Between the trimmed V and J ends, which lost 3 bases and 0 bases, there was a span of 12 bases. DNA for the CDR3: TGTGCCAGCAGCCAGGGTGACTTTCACTCCTACGAGCAGTACTTC. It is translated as CASSQGDFHSYEQYF.

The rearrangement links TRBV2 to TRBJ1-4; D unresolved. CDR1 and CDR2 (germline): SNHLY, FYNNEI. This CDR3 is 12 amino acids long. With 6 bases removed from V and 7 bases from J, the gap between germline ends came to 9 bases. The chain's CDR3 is CASRKESEKLFF. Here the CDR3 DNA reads TGTGCCAGCAGAAAGGAGAGTGAAAAACTGTTTTTT.

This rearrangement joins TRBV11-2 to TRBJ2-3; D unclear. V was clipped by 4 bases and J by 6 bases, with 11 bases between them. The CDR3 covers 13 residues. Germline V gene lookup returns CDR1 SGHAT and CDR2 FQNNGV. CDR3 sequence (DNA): TGTGCCAGCAGCTACACCATGGGGGATACGCAGTATTTT. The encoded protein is CASSYTMGDTQYF.

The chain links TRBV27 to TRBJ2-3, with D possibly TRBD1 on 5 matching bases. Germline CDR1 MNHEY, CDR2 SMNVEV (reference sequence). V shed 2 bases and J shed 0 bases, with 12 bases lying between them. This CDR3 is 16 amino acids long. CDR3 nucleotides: TGTGCCAGCAGTTTAAAGGACACAACTAGCACAGATACGCAGTATTTT. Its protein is CASSLKDTTSTDTQYF.

CDR3 in amino acids: CASRLAGDIDTQYF. CDR3 bases: TGCGCCAGCCGACTAGCGGGAGATATAGATACGCAGTATTTT. This rearrangement joins TRBV5-1 to TRBJ2-3; 12 bases align to TRBD2. The CDR3 length is 14 residues. Losses at the gene ends were 7 bases for V and 5 bases for J; bases not matched to a gene: 5. The germline CDR1 and CDR2 sequences are SGHRS and YFSETQ.

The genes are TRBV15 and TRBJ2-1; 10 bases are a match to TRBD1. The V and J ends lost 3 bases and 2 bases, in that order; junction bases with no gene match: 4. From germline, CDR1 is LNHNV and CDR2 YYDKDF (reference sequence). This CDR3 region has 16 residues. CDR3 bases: TGTGCCACCAGCAGGTGGACAGGGGGGCCCTACAATGAGCAGTTCTTC. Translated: CATSRWTGGPYNEQFF.